The entry below gives a single TCR beta chain sequence along with its context. CDR1 and CDR2 from the germline V gene are SGHTA and FQGTGA. This CDR3 is 15 amino acids long. V lost 5 bases to trimming and J lost 5 bases; unmatched junction nucleotides: 6. This record belongs to a study of T-cell memory formation after mild COVID-19. TCRdb passed the 5' RACE reads through MiXCR, listing each CDR3 protein once. The table has around 180,000 distinct CDR3 sequences, roughly 17% seen once. This chain joins TRBV7-3 and TRBJ2-1; 10 positions agree with TRBD1. The sequenced sample was PBMCs or a T cell subset sorted from them (not recorded which). The TCR sequence derives from an adult woman who had mild COVID-19 (a few samples of this study predate the infection). Cell type and time point are not known. The DNA for the CDR3 is TGTGCCAGCAGCGACCGACAGGGGGCCAACAATGAGCAGTTCTTC. As protein: CASSDRQGANNEQFF.